The 9 T cell receptor beta chains below all came from one sample that was sequenced in a study of beta chain features in type 1 diabetes. No cognate antigen is known for these TCRs. cDNA synthesis used the whole RNA isolate, giving expressed TCRB sequences. Repertoires were generated with immunoSEQ multiplex PCR, while TCRdb's copy carries only in-frame clones and drops some. The sample holds 150,000 to 190,000 clones; 10% to 13% are singletons and the top ten take around 0.5%. Study outcomes and limitations: Across all four CD4+ subsets, people with type 1 diabetes showed modestly shorter TCRB CDR3s.

The material sequenced was central memory CD4+ T cells from blood. The source of these receptors is a man aged 30 to 45 with type 1 diabetes.

This clone has more than one count but fewer than ten. The rearrangement uses TRBV18 and TRBJ1-1; 8 nucleotides agree with TRBD1. Germline V gene lookup returns CDR1 KGHSH and CDR2 LQKENI. The CDR3 runs to 13 residues. V lost 5 bases to trimming and J lost 5 bases; unmatched junction nucleotides: 4. CDR3 region: CASSGTGGTEAFF. Written as DNA, the CDR3 is TGTGCCAGCTCAGGAACAGGGGGTACTGAAGCTTTCTTT. The full variable domain, in which reference TRBV18 and TRBJ1-1 provide the parts outside the CDR3, is NAGVMQNPRHLVRRRGQEARLRCSPMKGHSHVYWYRQLPEEGLKFMVYLQKENIIDESGMPKERFSAEFPKEGPSILRIQQVVRGDSAAYFCASSGTGGTEAFFGQGTRLTVV.

CDR3 sequence reads: CASSPRTGSRETQYF. The CDR3, as DNA: TGTGCCAGCAGCCCCCGGACAGGCTCGAGAGAGACCCAGTACTTC. This rearrangement joins TRBV4-2 to TRBJ2-5; TRBD1 matches 7 bases. The CDR3 contains 15 residues. The ends lost 4 bases at V and 4 bases at J; junction bases unmatched: 9. Germline CDR1 and CDR2: LGHNA and YNFKEQ.

The genes are TRBV30 and TRBJ2-5; 7 bases are shared with TRBD2. The closer fit of TRBJ2-7 to the DNA end suggests the J call may be wrong. Per germline, CDR1 GTSNPN and CDR2 SVGIG (reference sequence). The CDR3 has 13 amino acids. CDR3 loop: CAWSVTSAYEQYF. DNA for the CDR3: TGTGCCTGGAGTGTAACTAGCGCCTACGAGCAGTACTTC.

This clone was counted a few times. The chain has TRBV2 and TRBJ2-3; perhaps TRBD1 as D (7 bases). CDR3 length equals 15 residues. The germline V gene encodes CDR1 SNHLY and CDR2 FYNNEI. V gave up 6 bases and J gave up 13 bases, with 26 bases separating them. The CDR3 loop is CASSDRVDPGARKYF. The CDR3 nucleotides read TGTGCCAGCAGCGACAGGGTCGACCCGGGAGCTCGGAAGTATTTT. The entire variable domain, with the rest obtained from reference TRBV2 and TRBJ2-3, is as follows: EPEVTQTPSHQVTQMGQEVILRCVPISNHLYFYWYRQILGQKVEFLVSFYNNEISEKSEIFDDQFSVERPDGSNFTLKIRSTKLEDSAMYFCASSDRVDPGARKYFGPGTRLTVL.

The chain uses TRBV30 and TRBJ2-2; 8 bases are shared with TRBD2. This CDR3 region has 16 residues. The junction had 8 bases not matched to a gene; V was cut back by 3 bases and J by 2 bases. The V gene's germline CDR1 is GTSNPN and CDR2 SVGIG (reference sequence). Here the CDR3 reads CAWRVSGSTNTGELFF. CDR3 sequence (DNA): TGTGCCTGGAGAGTGAGCGGGAGTACTAACACCGGGGAGCTGTTTTTT.

This clone was detected a few times. The genes are TRBV6-4 and TRBJ2-1; 10 bases agree with TRBD2. The germline gives CDR1 MRHNA, CDR2 SNTAGT. V dropped 6 bases and J dropped 4; count of bases not matched to a gene: 9. The CDR3 is 16 amino acids. The CDR3 DNA follows: TGTGCCAGCAGCCTTCGCTGGACTAGCGGTTACAATGAGCAGTTCTTC. Protein product: CASSLRWTSGYNEQFF.

V is TRBV9 and J is TRBJ2-2; 7 bases fit TRBD2. This CDR3 contains 15 residues. The germline V gene has CDR1 SGDLS and CDR2 YYNGEE. J was trimmed by 5 bases and V by 4 bases; bases with no gene match: 8. The CDR3 sequence is CASSLEGGPTGELFF. In nucleotides, the CDR3 is TGTGCCAGCAGCCTCGAGGGAGGGCCGACCGGGGAGCTGTTTTTT.

V gene TRBV6-5 combines with J gene TRBJ2-5, with 7 bases matching TRBD2. Germline V lookup: CDR1 MNHEY, CDR2 SVGAGI. V trimming: 7 bases; J trimming: 6 bases; junction bases outside the gene matches: 8. There are 13 residues in the CDR3. As DNA, the CDR3 is TGTGCCAGCATACCTAGCGGCGTGAAGACCCAGTACTTC. This translates into CASIPSGVKTQYF.

This clone was counted between two and nine times. The sample holds other DNA sequences that translate to the same CDR3. This rearrangement joins TRBV10-3 to TRBJ2-5; a possible D gene is TRBD2 (6 bases). Germline lookup yields CDR1 ENHRY and CDR2 SYGVKD. This CDR3 has 13 residues. Deletions cut 5 bases from V and 2 bases from J, with 9 bases between. The CDR3 sequence: CAISLADQETQYF. CDR3 nucleotides: TGTGCCATCAGTTTAGCGGATCAAGAGACCCAGTACTTC.